These 29 T cell receptor beta chains originate from one sample sequenced in a study of PD-L1 blockade in urothelial cancer. TCRdb keeps only in-frame clones here, not all; method: immunoSEQ multiplex PCR. Of more than 45,000 clones in the sample, approximately 83% were seen once. This sample comprised PBMCs, obtained around atezolizumab (anti-PD-L1) treatment. These receptors were obtained from a man between 60 and 70 years old with urothelial cancer.

J is TRBJ1-1 and V is TRBV13; no clear D gene. The CDR3 is made up of 15 amino acids. V was clipped by 4 bases and J by 5 bases, with 17 bases between them. Per germline, CDR1 PRHDT and CDR2 FYEKMQ (reference sequence). CDR3 loop: CASSWRKVLRTEAFF. CDR3 DNA: TGTGCCAGCAGCTGGAGAAAAGTCTTGAGAACTGAAGCTTTCTTT.

J is TRBJ1-2 and V is TRBV28; D possibly corresponds to TRBD1 (5 bases). This CDR3 spans 15 amino acids. Deletions cut 3 bases from V and 8 bases from J, with 19 bases between. Germline V gene data show CDR1 as MDHEN and CDR2 as SYDVKM. The CDR3 DNA sequence: TGTGCCAGCAGTTTGGAGGGCCGGGGCAGACGGGGCTACACCTTC. This gives the protein CASSLEGRGRRGYTF.

The chain carries TRBV11-1 and TRBJ2-7; maybe TRBD1 (5 bases). This CDR3 contains 13 residues. Germline V gene data show CDR1 as SGHAT and CDR2 as FQDESV (reference sequence). V gave up 6 bases and J gave up 6 bases, with 15 bases separating them. The CDR3 spells CASRTSRAPEQYF. The DNA of the CDR3 is TGTGCCAGCAGAACCAGCAGGGCCCCCGAGCAGTACTTC.

The V gene is TRBV28, the J gene TRBJ1-5; 7 bases line up with TRBD1. This CDR3 comprises 16 residues. V lost 4 bases and J lost 6; bases outside the gene matches: 12. CDR1 and CDR2 (germline): MDHEN, SYDVKM. The CDR3: CASSSKLQGPSQPQHF. The CDR3 region has the DNA TGTGCCAGCAGTTCAAAACTACAGGGGCCTAGTCAGCCCCAGCATTTT.

The chain joins TRBV19 to TRBJ1-1, with D perhaps matching TRBD1 (6 bases). The germline CDR1 and CDR2 sequences are LNHDA and SQIVND (reference sequence). V shed 4 bases and J shed 4 bases, with 16 bases lying between them. This CDR3 has 15 residues. CDR3 in DNA: TGTGCCAGTAGTACCCCCAGGGGCAGCGTCACTGAAGCTTTCTTT. This encodes CASSTPRGSVTEAFF. Full variable domain (rest looked up from reference TRBV19 and TRBJ1-1): DGGITQSPKYLFRKEGQNVTLSCEQNLNHDAMYWYRQDPGQGLRLIYYSQIVNDFQKGDIAEGYSVSREKKESFPLTVTSAQKNPTAFYLCASSTPRGSVTEAFFGQGTRLTVV.

This clone has a handful of counts. V is TRBV23-1 and J is TRBJ2-1; TRBD1 aligns across 7 bases. TRBV23-1 is annotated as an ORF whose role is uncertain. Germline trimming cut 1 base from V and 1 base from J; bases unmatched to any gene: 4. This CDR3 region has 16 residues. The DNA for the CDR3 is TGCGCCAGCAGTCAATGGGACAGAATTTCCTACAATGAGCAGTTCTTC. Translation: CASSQWDRISYNEQFF.

The CDR3 here is CASSPSRGLGNEQFF. The CDR3 DNA sequence: TGTGCCAGCAGTCCAAGCAGGGGGCTTGGAAATGAGCAGTTCTTC. The chain joins TRBV6-6 to TRBJ2-1; 8 bases are shared with TRBD1. The length of the CDR3 is 15 residues. The V gene end was trimmed by 5 bases and the J gene end by 7 bases; junction bases not matched to a gene: 10. Germline lookup yields CDR1 MNHNY and CDR2 SVGAGI (reference sequence).

The rearrangement joins TRBV2 to TRBJ2-5; TRBD2 might be the D (5 bases). The length of the CDR3 is 17 residues. V shed 7 bases and J shed 3 bases, with 24 bases lying between them. Germline lookup yields CDR1 SNHLY and CDR2 FYNNEI. CDR3 protein: CASTLRRASVDKETQYF. The CDR3 bases are TGTGCCAGCACCTTGAGGCGGGCCTCCGTAGATAAAGAGACCCAGTACTTC.

V is TRBV20-1 and J is TRBJ2-2; D is unresolved. Germline CDR1 is DFQATT and CDR2 is SNEGSKA (reference sequence). The CDR3 contains 11 residues. Between the trimmed V and J ends, which lost 2 bases and 6 bases, there was a span of 4 bases. CDR3 sequence: CSARFSGELFF. The CDR3 DNA reads as TGCAGTGCTAGATTCTCCGGGGAGCTGTTTTTT.

The rearrangement joins TRBV10-3 to TRBJ2-5; the D is unclear. CDR1 is ENHRY, CDR2 SYGVKD, per germline. This CDR3 contains 14 residues. The V gene lost 2 bases and the J gene lost 5 bases, with 12 bases spanning the gap. Here the CDR3 DNA reads TGTGCCATCAGTGAGGCTAGTGGTTACGAGACCCAGTACTTC. Translation: CAISEASGYETQYF.

This clone occurred once. The chain joins TRBV4-3 to TRBJ2-1; 7 bases map to TRBD2. The CDR3 extends over 15 amino acids. Germline CDR1 LGHNA, CDR2 YSLEER. Trimming took 2 bases from V and 6 from J; bases not matched to a gene: 7. CDR3 nucleotide sequence: TGCGCCAGCAGCCAACTATGGCTAGCGGTCAATGAGCAGTTCTTC. Its protein product is CASSQLWLAVNEQFF.

The chain employs TRBV7-8 and TRBJ1-5; TRBD1 might be the D (5 bases). Germline values: CDR1 SGHVS, CDR2 FQNEAQ. The V and J ends lost 2 bases and 5 bases respectively, with 13 bases between them. CDR3 length: 15 amino acids. The CDR3 loop is CASSLLGATHQPQHF. Written as DNA, the CDR3 is TGTGCCAGCAGCTTATTAGGGGCGACGCATCAGCCCCAGCATTTT.

The CDR3 nucleotides are TGCGCCAGCAGCTTGGGTGTCACAGGGCGCACCGGGGAGCTGTTTTTT. Protein product: CASSLGVTGRTGELFF. The chain links TRBV5-1 to TRBJ2-2; the D gene is possibly TRBD1 (6 bases). CDR3 size: 16 residues. Looked up from germline, CDR1 is SGHRS and CDR2 is YFSETQ. V gave up 0 bases and J gave up 4 bases, with 13 bases separating them.

This clone appeared once. The genes are TRBV7-3 and TRBJ2-1; 9 bases match TRBD2. The CDR3 totals 16 residues. V lost 0 bases to trimming and J lost 5 bases; unmatched junction nucleotides: 5. In germline, CDR1 is SGHTA, CDR2 FQGTGA. CDR3 region: CASSLTSLAGHNEQFF. DNA for the CDR3: TGTGCCAGCAGCTTAACTTCACTAGCGGGCCACAATGAGCAGTTCTTC.

The chain carries TRBV9 and TRBJ2-5; 11 bases are a match to TRBD1. Germline V CDR1 and CDR2: SGDLS, YYNGEE. This CDR3 is built from 13 residues. Trimming at V came to 7 bases and at J to 5 bases, leaving 4 bases not matched to a gene. CDR3 region: CASGQGASETQYF. The DNA for the CDR3 is TGTGCCAGCGGACAGGGGGCAAGTGAGACCCAGTACTTC.

The chain recombines TRBV5-6 with TRBJ2-7, with 7 bases lining up with TRBD2. V lost 4 bases and J lost 5; bases outside the gene matches: 18. The CDR3 totals 17 residues. The germline CDR1 and CDR2 sequences are SGHDT and YYEEEE. The CDR3 spells CASSRYLGGVAGDEQYF. DNA for the CDR3: TGTGCCAGCAGCCGGTATTTAGGAGGAGTAGCGGGCGACGAGCAGTACTTC. Drawing the rest from reference TRBV5-6 and TRBJ2-7, the complete variable domain is DAGVTQSPTHLIKTRGQQVTLRCSPKSGHDTVSWYQQALGQGPQFIFQYYEEEERQRGNFPDRFSGHQFPNYSSELNVNALLLGDSALYLCASSRYLGGVAGDEQYFGPGTRLTVT.

The rearrangement uses TRBV2 and TRBJ1-3; D gene ambiguous. Looked up from germline, CDR1 is SNHLY and CDR2 is FYNNEI. The germline V and J ends were trimmed by 3 bases and 0 bases, with 6 bases remaining between them. This CDR3 spans 14 amino acids. CDR3 amino acids: CASSDRNSGNTIYF. Written as DNA, the CDR3 is TGTGCCAGCAGTGACAGAAACTCTGGAAACACCATATATTTT. Drawing the rest from reference TRBV2 and TRBJ1-3, the complete variable domain is EPEVTQTPSHQVTQMGQEVILRCVPISNHLYFYWYRQILGQKVEFLVSFYNNEISEKSEIFDDQFSVERPDGSNFTLKIRSTKLEDSAMYFCASSDRNSGNTIYFGEGSWLTVV.

This chain uses TRBV11-3 with TRBJ2-7, with 7 nucleotides matching TRBD2. Trimming at V came to 4 bases and at J to 3 bases, leaving 15 bases not matched to a gene. CDR3 length equals 17 residues. Germline V lookup: CDR1 SGHNT, CDR2 YENEEA. The CDR3 reads CASSSSWGTNRSYEQYF. DNA of the CDR3: TGTGCCAGCAGCTCAAGTTGGGGGACTAATCGAAGCTACGAGCAGTACTTC.

The J gene is TRBJ2-7, the V gene TRBV30; 11 nucleotides line up with TRBD2. With 5 bases clipped from V and 7 bases from J, the junction kept 13 bases outside the gene matches. Germline V lookup: CDR1 GTSNPN, CDR2 SVGIG (reference sequence). The CDR3 spans 15 residues. The CDR3 coding sequence is TGTGCCTGGGTCCTAGCGGGAGGATCATTTAGGGAGCAGTACTTC. It yields the protein CAWVLAGGSFREQYF.

Notes on this clone: The germline gene is not matched at one end of the junction; a read error may be the cause. The chain links TRBV7-7 to TRBJ2-5; 10 bases map to TRBD1. Germline V lookup: CDR1 SSHAT, CDR2 FNYEAQ (reference sequence). This CDR3 has 14 amino acids. CDR3 nucleotides: TGTGCTAGCAGCCGACAGGGGGCTGGGGAGACCCAGTACTTC. Translated, it gives CASSRQGAGETQYF.

The J gene is TRBJ2-3, the V gene TRBV19, with 11 nucleotides matching TRBD2. Trimming cost V 4 bases and J 3 bases; bases outside gene matches: 0. Germline V gene sequence: CDR1 LNHDA, CDR2 SQIVND (reference sequence). The CDR3 loop spans 14 amino acids. The CDR3 region has the DNA TGTGCCAGTAGTAGACTAGCGGGAACAGATACGCAGTATTTT. Protein sequence: CASSRLAGTDTQYF.

V is TRBV6-5 and J is TRBJ2-7; possibly TRBD1 for D (5 bases). The CDR3 totals 16 residues. Trimming stripped 2 bases from V and 2 bases from J, with 16 bases between. Germline V gene sequence: CDR1 MNHEY, CDR2 SVGAGI. The CDR3 region is CASSYRDKGSPYEQYF. CDR3 bases: TGTGCCAGCAGTTACCGAGACAAGGGGTCCCCCTACGAGCAGTACTTC.

The rearrangement uses TRBV6-6 and TRBJ2-7, with 8 positions matching TRBD2. The CDR3 length is 12 residues. The germline CDR1 and CDR2 sequences are MNHNY and SVGAGI (reference sequence). Trimming took 7 bases from V and 5 from J; bases not matched to a gene: 4. In DNA, the CDR3 is TGTGCCAGCATAGGGACTAGAAACGAGCAGTACTTC. It encodes CASIGTRNEQYF.

This clone showed up just a few times. The chain uses TRBV5-4 and TRBJ2-2, with 11 bases identical to TRBD2. The V gene's germline CDR1 is SGHNT and CDR2 YYREEE (reference sequence). V trimming: 6 bases; J trimming: 10 bases; junction bases outside the gene matches: 17. This CDR3 region has 17 residues. The CDR3 DNA follows: TGTGCCAGCAAACCCGATGGAGGACTAGCGGGTGTGGAGGAGCTGTTTTTT. Protein product: CASKPDGGLAGVEELFF.

The chain employs TRBV29-1 and TRBJ2-2; a possible D gene is TRBD2 (5 bases). Germline V CDR1 and CDR2: SQVTM, ANQGSEA. V lost 8 bases and J lost 5, with 12 bases in between. There are 12 residues in the CDR3. The CDR3 DNA reads as TGCAGCTCCCGGACTGGGACCGGGGAGCTGTTTTTT. Protein: CSSRTGTGELFF.

The CDR3 here is CASSQDSLAGGRANTGELFF. DNA of the CDR3: TGCGCCAGCAGCCAAGATAGCCTAGCGGGAGGTCGAGCGAACACCGGGGAGCTGTTTTTT. This sequence joins TRBV4-3 and TRBJ2-2; 11 bases agree with TRBD2. The CDR3 extends over 20 amino acids. V was pared by 0 bases and J by 0 bases, with 9 bases of the junction left unmatched. The germline gives CDR1 LGHNA, CDR2 YSLEER.

V gene TRBV6-1 combines with J gene TRBJ2-7; D is unclear. CDR1 is MNHNS, CDR2 SASEGT, per germline. The CDR3 totals 13 residues. The V and J ends lost 6 bases and 7 bases respectively, with 16 bases between them. The CDR3 sequence is CASSAVTTTEQYF. For the CDR3, the DNA is TGTGCCAGCAGCGCCGTAACTACGACGGAGCAGTACTTC.

This chain connects TRBV9 to TRBJ2-1, with 8 bases that match TRBD2. CDR1 and CDR2 from the germline V gene are SGDLS and YYNGEE. J was trimmed by 7 bases and V by 4 bases; bases with no gene match: 7. The CDR3 extends over 14 amino acids. This chain's CDR3 is CASSSTGTSNEQFF. As DNA, the CDR3 is TGTGCCAGCAGCTCCACCGGGACTAGTAATGAGCAGTTCTTC.

V usage is TRBV25-1 and J usage is TRBJ2-6; TRBD2 might be the D (5 bases). Trimming took off 8 bases at V and 0 bases at J, with 20 bases between the two ends. The length of the CDR3 is 18 residues. Germline assignment: CDR1 MGHDK and CDR2 SYGVNS. CDR3 sequence reads: CASETQSPRASGANVLTF. CDR3 coding DNA: TGTGCCAGCGAAACACAGTCACCGAGGGCCTCTGGGGCCAACGTCCTGACTTTC.